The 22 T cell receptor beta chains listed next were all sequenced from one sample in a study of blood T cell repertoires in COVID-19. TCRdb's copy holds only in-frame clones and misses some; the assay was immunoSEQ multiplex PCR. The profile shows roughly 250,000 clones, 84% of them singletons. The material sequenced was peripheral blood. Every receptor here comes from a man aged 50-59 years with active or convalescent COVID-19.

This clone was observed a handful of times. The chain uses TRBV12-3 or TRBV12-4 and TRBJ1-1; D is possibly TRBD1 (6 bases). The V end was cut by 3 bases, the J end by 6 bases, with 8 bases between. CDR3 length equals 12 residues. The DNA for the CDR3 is TGTGCCAGCAGTTTTCGGACAGCTGAAGCTTTCTTT. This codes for CASSFRTAEAFF.

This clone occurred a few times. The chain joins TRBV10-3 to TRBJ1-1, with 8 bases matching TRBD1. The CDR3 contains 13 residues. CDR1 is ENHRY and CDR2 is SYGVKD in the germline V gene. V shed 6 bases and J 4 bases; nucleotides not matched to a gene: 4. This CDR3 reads CAISLDRGTEAFF. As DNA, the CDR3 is TGTGCCATCAGCCTCGACAGGGGCACTGAAGCTTTCTTT.

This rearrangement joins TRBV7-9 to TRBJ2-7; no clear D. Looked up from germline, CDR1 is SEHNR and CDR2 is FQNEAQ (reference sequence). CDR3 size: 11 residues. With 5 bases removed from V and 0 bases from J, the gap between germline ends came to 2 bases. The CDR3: CASSHSYEQYF. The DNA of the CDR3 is TGTGCCAGCAGCCACTCCTACGAGCAGTACTTC. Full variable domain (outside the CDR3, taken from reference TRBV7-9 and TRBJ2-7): DTGVSQNPRHKITKRGQNVTFRCDPISEHNRLYWYRQTLGQGPEFLTYFQNEAQLEKSRLLSDRFSAERPKGSFSTLEIQRTEQGDSAMYLCASSHSYEQYFGPGTRLTVT.

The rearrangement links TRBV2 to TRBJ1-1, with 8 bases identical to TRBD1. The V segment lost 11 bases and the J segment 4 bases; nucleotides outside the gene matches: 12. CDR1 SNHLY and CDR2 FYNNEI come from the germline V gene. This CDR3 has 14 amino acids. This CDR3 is CASTLPTGGTEAFF. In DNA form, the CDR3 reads TGTGCCTCCACTTTACCTACAGGGGGCACTGAAGCTTTCTTT.

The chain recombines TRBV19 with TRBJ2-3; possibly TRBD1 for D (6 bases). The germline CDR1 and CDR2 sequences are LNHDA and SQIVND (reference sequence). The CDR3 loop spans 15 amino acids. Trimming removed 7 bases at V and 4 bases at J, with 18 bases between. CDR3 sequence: CASKGVGGRPDTQYF. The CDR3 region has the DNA TGTGCCAGTAAGGGGGTGGGCGGTAGACCAGATACGCAGTATTTT.

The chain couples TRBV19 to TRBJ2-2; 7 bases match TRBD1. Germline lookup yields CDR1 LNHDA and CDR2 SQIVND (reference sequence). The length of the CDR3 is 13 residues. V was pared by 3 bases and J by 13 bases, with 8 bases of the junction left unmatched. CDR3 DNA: TGTGCCAGTAGTATTATCTCCAGGGGGACGCTGTTTTTT. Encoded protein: CASSIISRGTLFF.

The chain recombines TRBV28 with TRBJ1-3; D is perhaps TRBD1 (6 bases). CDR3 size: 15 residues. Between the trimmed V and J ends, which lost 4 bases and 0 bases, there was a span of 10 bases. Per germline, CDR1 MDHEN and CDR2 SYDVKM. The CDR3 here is CASSSTGRSGNTIYF. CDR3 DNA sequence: TGTGCCAGCAGTTCAACAGGGCGCTCTGGAAACACCATATATTTT. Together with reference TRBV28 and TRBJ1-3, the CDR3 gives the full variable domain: DVKVTQSSRYLVKRTGEKVFLECVQDMDHENMFWYRQDPGLGLRLIYFSYDVKMKEKGDIPEGYSVSREKKERFSLILESASTNQTSMYLCASSSTGRSGNTIYFGEGSWLTVV.

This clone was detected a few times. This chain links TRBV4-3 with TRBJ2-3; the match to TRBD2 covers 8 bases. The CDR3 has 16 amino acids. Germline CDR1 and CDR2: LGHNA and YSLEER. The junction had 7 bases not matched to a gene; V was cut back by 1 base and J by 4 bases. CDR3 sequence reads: CASSQVGSGAADTQYF. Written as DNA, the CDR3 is TGCGCCAGCAGCCAAGTAGGTAGCGGGGCCGCAGATACGCAGTATTTT.

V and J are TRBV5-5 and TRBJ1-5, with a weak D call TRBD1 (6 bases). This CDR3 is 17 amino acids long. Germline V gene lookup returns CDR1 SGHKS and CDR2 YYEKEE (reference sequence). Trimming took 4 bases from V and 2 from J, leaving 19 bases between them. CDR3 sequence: CASSLSTTAGGNQPQHF. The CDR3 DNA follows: TGTGCCAGCAGCCTGAGTACCACCGCAGGGGGCAATCAGCCCCAGCATTTT.

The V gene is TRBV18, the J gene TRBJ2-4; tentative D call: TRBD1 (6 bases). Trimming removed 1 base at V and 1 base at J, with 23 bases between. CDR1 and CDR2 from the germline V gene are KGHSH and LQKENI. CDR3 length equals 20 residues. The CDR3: CASSPLVTGLGGVAKNIQYF. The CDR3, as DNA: TGTGCCAGCTCACCACTTGTGACAGGCCTAGGTGGCGTGGCCAAAAACATTCAGTACTTC. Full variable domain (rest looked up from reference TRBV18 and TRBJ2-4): NAGVMQNPRHLVRRRGQEARLRCSPMKGHSHVYWYRQLPEEGLKFMVYLQKENIIDESGMPKERFSAEFPKEGPSILRIQQVVRGDSAAYFCASSPLVTGLGGVAKNIQYFGAGTRLSVL.

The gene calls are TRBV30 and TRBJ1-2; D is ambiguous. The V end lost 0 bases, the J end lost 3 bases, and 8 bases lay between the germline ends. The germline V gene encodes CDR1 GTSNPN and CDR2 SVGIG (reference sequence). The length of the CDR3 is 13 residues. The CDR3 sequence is CAWSVAEDYGYTF. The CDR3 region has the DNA TGTGCCTGGAGTGTAGCGGAGGACTATGGCTACACCTTC. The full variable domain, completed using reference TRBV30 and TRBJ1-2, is SQTIHQWPATLVQPVGSPLSLECTVEGTSNPNLYWYRQAAGRGLQLLFYSVGIGQISSEVPQNLSASRPQDRQFILSSKKLLLSDSGFYLCAWSVAEDYGYTFGSGTRLTVV.

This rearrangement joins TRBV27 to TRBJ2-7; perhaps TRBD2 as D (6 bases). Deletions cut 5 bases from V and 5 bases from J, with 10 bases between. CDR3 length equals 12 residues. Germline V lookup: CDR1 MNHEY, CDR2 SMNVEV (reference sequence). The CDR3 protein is CASSRWGDEQYF. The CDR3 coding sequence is TGTGCCAGCAGTCGCTGGGGGGACGAGCAGTACTTC.

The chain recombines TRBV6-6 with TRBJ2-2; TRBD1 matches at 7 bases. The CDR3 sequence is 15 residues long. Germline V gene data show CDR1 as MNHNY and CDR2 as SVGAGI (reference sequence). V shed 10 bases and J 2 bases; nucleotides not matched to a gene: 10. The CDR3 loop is CATQIDRDNTGELFF. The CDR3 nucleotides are TGTGCCACTCAGATAGACAGGGATAACACCGGGGAGCTGTTTTTT.

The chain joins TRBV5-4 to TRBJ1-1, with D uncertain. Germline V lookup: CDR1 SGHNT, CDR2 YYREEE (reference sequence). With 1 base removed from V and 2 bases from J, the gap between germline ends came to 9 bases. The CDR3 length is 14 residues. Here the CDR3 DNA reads TGTGCCAGCAGCTTGTTTACGGGAAACACTGAAGCTTTCTTT. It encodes CASSLFTGNTEAFF.

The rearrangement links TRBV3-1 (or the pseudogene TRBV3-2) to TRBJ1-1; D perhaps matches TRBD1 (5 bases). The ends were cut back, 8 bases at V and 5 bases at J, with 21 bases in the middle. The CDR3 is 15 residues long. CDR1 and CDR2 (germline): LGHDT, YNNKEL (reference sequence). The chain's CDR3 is CASRLNRGGSTEAFF. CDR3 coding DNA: TGTGCCAGCCGCTTAAACCGGGGGGGGAGTACTGAAGCTTTCTTT.

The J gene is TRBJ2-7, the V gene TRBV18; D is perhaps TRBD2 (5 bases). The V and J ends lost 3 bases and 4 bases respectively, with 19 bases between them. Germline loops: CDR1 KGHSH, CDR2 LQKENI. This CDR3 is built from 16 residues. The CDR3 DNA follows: TGTGCCAGCTCACCCGGGGTAGCTTATAGTAGGTACGAGCAGTACTTC. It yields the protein CASSPGVAYSRYEQYF. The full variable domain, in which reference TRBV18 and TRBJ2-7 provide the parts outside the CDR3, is NAGVMQNPRHLVRRRGQEARLRCSPMKGHSHVYWYRQLPEEGLKFMVYLQKENIIDESGMPKERFSAEFPKEGPSILRIQQVVRGDSAAYFCASSPGVAYSRYEQYFGPGTRLTVT.

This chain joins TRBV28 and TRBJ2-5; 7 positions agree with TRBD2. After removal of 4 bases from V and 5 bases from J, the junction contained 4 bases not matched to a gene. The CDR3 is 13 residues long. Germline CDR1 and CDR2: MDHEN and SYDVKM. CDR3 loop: CASSSGRRETQYF. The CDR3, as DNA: TGTGCCAGCAGTTCCGGGAGGCGGGAGACCCAGTACTTC.

The CDR3: CASSLAGQVHNEQFF. DNA for the CDR3: TGTGCCAGCAGCTTGGCGGGACAGGTCCACAATGAGCAGTTCTTC. The chain carries TRBV11-3 and TRBJ2-1; 8 bases align to TRBD1. Germline-derived CDR1 and CDR2 are SGHNT and YENEEA. The CDR3 has 15 residues. V gave up 3 bases and J gave up 5 bases; unmatched junction bases: 6.

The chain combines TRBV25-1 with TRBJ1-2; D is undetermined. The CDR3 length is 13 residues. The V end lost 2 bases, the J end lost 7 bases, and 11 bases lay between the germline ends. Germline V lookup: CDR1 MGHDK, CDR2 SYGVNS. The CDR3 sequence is CASSERVAGGYTF. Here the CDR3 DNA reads TGTGCCAGCAGTGAACGAGTTGCGGGTGGCTACACCTTC.

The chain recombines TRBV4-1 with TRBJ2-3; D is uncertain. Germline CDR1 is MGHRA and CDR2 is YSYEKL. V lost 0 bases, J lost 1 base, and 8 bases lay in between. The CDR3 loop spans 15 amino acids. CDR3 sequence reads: CASSQDLPRTDTQYF. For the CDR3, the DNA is TGCGCCAGCAGCCAAGATCTCCCTCGCACAGATACGCAGTATTTT.

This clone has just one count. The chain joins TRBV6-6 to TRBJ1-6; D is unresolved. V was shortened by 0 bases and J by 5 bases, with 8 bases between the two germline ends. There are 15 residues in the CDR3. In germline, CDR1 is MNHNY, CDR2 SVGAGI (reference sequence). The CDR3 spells CASSYSRLDNSPLHF. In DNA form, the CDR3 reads TGTGCCAGCAGTTACTCGCGATTAGATAATTCACCCCTCCACTTT.

The CDR3, as DNA: TGTGCCAGCAGCTCCTCTGGGACAGAACTTAGCAATCAGCCCCAGCATTTT. Protein product: CASSSSGTELSNQPQHF. The chain has TRBV28 and TRBJ1-5; 7 bases line up with TRBD1. CDR1 and CDR2 from the germline V gene are MDHEN and SYDVKM. CDR3 length equals 17 residues. The V segment lost 6 bases and the J segment 0 bases; nucleotides outside the gene matches: 11. Full variable domain (rest looked up from reference TRBV28 and TRBJ1-5): DVKVTQSSRYLVKRTGEKVFLECVQDMDHENMFWYRQDPGLGLRLIYFSYDVKMKEKGDIPEGYSVSREKKERFSLILESASTNQTSMYLCASSSSGTELSNQPQHFGDGTRLSIL.